This TCR beta chain was sequenced for a study of response to subunit inactivated influenza vaccine. From the RT-PCR reads, TCRdb called clonotypes with MiXCR, one entry per CDR3 protein. The table has about 650,000 distinct CDR3 sequences, roughly 14% seen once. Whole-study results and caveats: Authors suggested that a seasonal influenza vaccination recruits few new T cells each time.

Trimming cost V 7 bases and J 6 bases; bases outside gene matches: 8. This CDR3 has 14 residues. Germline-derived CDR1 and CDR2 are MNHNS and SASEGT. A note on this clonotype: Its target is not known.

The chain has TRBV6-1 and TRBJ2-2; 7 bases line up with TRBD2. This TCR came from a man aged 50-60 years who received an inactivated influenza vaccine. Sequencing used PBMCs from blood, obtained approximately 12 days after vaccination. The CDR3 protein is CASTRLAFPGELFF. CDR3 coding DNA: TGTGCCAGCACACGACTAGCTTTTCCCGGGGAGCTGTTTTTT.